Listed below are T cell receptor beta chains from one sample, sequenced in a study of glioma-infiltrating T cells. TCRdb independently ran MiXCR on the multiplex PCR reads; one entry per CDR3 protein. The sample records 300,000 to 450,000 distinct CDR3 sequences, roughly 41% being singletons. The source material was glioma tissue, nonneoplastic brain tissue, or PBMCs (not recorded which). Receptor source: a human donor with low-grade glioma or glioblastoma, undergoing nonglioma brain surgery, or in good health (not recorded which). The CDR3 runs from the conserved cysteine through the conserved F or W. D genes are given only for firm matches. For some rows the clone size is stated as once, few or many, or as a class when expanded; others skip it.

CDR3aa: CASILEGQGYGYTF
CDR3nt: TGTGCCAGCATCTTAGAGGGGCAGGGCTATGGCTACACCTTC
abundance: -
j_gene: TRBJ1-2
d_gene: -
v_gene: TRBV7-2

CDR3aa: CATSRVQTAPLTQYF
CDR3nt: TGTGCCACCAGCAGAGTACAGACTGCCCCACTCACCCAGTACTTC
abundance: -
j_gene: TRBJ2-7
d_gene: -
v_gene: TRBV15

CDR3aa: CASSHQEGSTDTQYF
CDR3nt: TGCGCCAGCAGCCATCAGGAAGGTAGCACAGATACGCAGTATTTT
abundance: -
j_gene: TRBJ2-3
d_gene: -
v_gene: TRBV4-1

CDR3aa: CASSQPLRGLGYGYTF
CDR3nt: TGCGCCAGCAGCCAACCCCTCAGGGGGCTGGGCTATGGCTACACCTTC
abundance: -
j_gene: TRBJ1-2
d_gene: TRBD1
v_gene: TRBV4-1

CDR3aa: CSVVRAEAFF
CDR3nt: TGCAGCGTTGTCCGGGCTGAAGCTTTCTTT
abundance: -
j_gene: TRBJ1-1
d_gene: -
v_gene: TRBV29-1

CDR3aa: CSARLCGQGVYEQYF
CDR3nt: TGCAGTGCTAGGCTATGCGGACAGGGTGTATACGAGCAGTACTTC
abundance: once
j_gene: TRBJ2-7
d_gene: TRBD1
v_gene: TRBV20-1

CDR3aa: CASSQVENSNQPQHF
CDR3nt: TGCGCCAGCAGCCAAGTGGAAAATAGCAATCAGCCCCAGCATTTT
abundance: -
j_gene: TRBJ1-5
d_gene: -
v_gene: TRBV4-1

CDR3aa: CASSLDRKANTGELFF
CDR3nt: TGTGCCAGCAGTTTGGACAGGAAGGCGAACACCGGGGAGCTGTTTTTT
abundance: few
j_gene: TRBJ2-2
d_gene: TRBD1
v_gene: TRBV28

CDR3aa: CASSRNTGKTIYF
CDR3nt: TGTGCCAGCAGCCGAAATACTGGAAAAACCATATATTTT
abundance: -
j_gene: TRBJ1-3
d_gene: -
v_gene: TRBV7-2

CDR3aa: CASSLARGRGQPQHF
CDR3nt: TGTGCCAGCAGCTTAGCGCGTGGGAGGGGTCAGCCCCAGCATTTT
abundance: few
j_gene: TRBJ1-5
d_gene: -
v_gene: TRBV7-2

CDR3aa: CSGLTGGILYF
CDR3nt: TGCAGCGGGTTAACGGGGGGAATACTGTACTTC
abundance: -
j_gene: TRBJ2-7
d_gene: TRBD2
v_gene: TRBV29-1

CDR3aa: CASGSSGSFNEQFF
CDR3nt: TGTGCCAGCGGCAGTAGCGGGAGCTTCAATGAGCAGTTCTTC
abundance: -
j_gene: TRBJ2-1
d_gene: TRBD2
v_gene: TRBV12-3/TRBV12-4

CDR3aa: CASTGQGPTDTQYF
CDR3nt: TGTGCCAGTACCGGACAGGGCCCCACAGATACGCAGTATTTT
abundance: -
j_gene: TRBJ2-3
d_gene: TRBD1
v_gene: TRBV19

CDR3aa: CSALHSGANVLTF
CDR3nt: TGCAGTGCTCTCCATTCTGGGGCCAACGTCCTGACTTTC
abundance: -
j_gene: TRBJ2-6
d_gene: -
v_gene: TRBV20-1

CDR3aa: CASSSNRVASTDTQYF
CDR3nt: TGCGCCAGCAGCTCCAACAGGGTAGCTAGCACAGATACGCAGTATTTT
abundance: few
j_gene: TRBJ2-3
d_gene: -
v_gene: TRBV5-1

CDR3aa: CASTQESWESEQYF
CDR3nt: TGCGCCAGCACCCAAGAAAGCTGGGAGTCCGAGCAGTACTTC
abundance: -
j_gene: TRBJ2-7
d_gene: -
v_gene: TRBV4-1

CDR3aa: CSADGESVYEQYF
CDR3nt: TGCAGTGCAGATGGGGAAAGCGTCTACGAGCAGTACTTC
abundance: -
j_gene: TRBJ2-7
d_gene: -
v_gene: TRBV20-1

CDR3aa: CASRHRGTSTDTQYF
CDR3nt: TGTGCCAGCCGTCACAGGGGGACTAGCACAGATACGCAGTATTTT
abundance: -
j_gene: TRBJ2-3
d_gene: TRBD1
v_gene: TRBV28

CDR3aa: CASSQEASSYEQYF
CDR3nt: TGTGCCAGCAGCCAAGAAGCCAGCTCCTACGAGCAGTACTTC
abundance: -
j_gene: TRBJ2-7
d_gene: -
v_gene: TRBV14

CDR3aa: CASSMGGTSFSYEQYF
CDR3nt: TGTGCCAGCAGCATGGGAGGGACTAGCTTCTCCTACGAGCAGTACTTC
abundance: -
j_gene: TRBJ2-7
d_gene: TRBD2
v_gene: TRBV5-4

CDR3aa: CASSPLGLAGRETDTQYF
CDR3nt: TGTGCCAGCAGTCCGCTCGGACTAGCGGGACGGGAAACAGATACGCAGTATTTT
abundance: -
j_gene: TRBJ2-3
d_gene: TRBD2
v_gene: TRBV28

CDR3aa: CASTRLAGDYEQYF
CDR3nt: TGTGCCAGCACCCGACTAGCGGGGGACTACGAGCAGTACTTC
abundance: few
j_gene: TRBJ2-7
d_gene: TRBD2
v_gene: TRBV18

CDR3aa: CASSGSRESETQYF
CDR3nt: TGTGCCAGCAGTGGATCTAGAGAATCAGAGACCCAGTACTTC
abundance: once
j_gene: TRBJ2-5
d_gene: -
v_gene: TRBV2

CDR3aa: CASSTRLLRDGLTSTDTQYF
CDR3nt: TGTGCCAGCAGCACCCGGCTCCTCCGGGACGGCCTGACTAGCACAGATACGCAGTATTTT
abundance: few
j_gene: TRBJ2-3
d_gene: -
v_gene: TRBV28

CDR3aa: CTSSYPTSGPDLGVNTEAFF
CDR3nt: TGTACCAGCAGTTACCCGACATCGGGCCCGGATTTGGGGGTGAACACTGAAGCTTTCTTT
abundance: -
j_gene: TRBJ1-1
d_gene: -
v_gene: TRBV28

CDR3aa: CASSGTATDTQYF
CDR3nt: TGCGCCAGCAGCGGGACGGCTACAGATACGCAGTATTTT
abundance: -
j_gene: TRBJ2-3
d_gene: -
v_gene: TRBV5-1

CDR3aa: CASSQEELALDNEQLF
CDR3nt: TGCGCCAGCAGCCAAGAGGAACTAGCATTGGACAATGAGCAGCTCTTC
abundance: -
j_gene: TRBJ2-1
d_gene: -
v_gene: TRBV4-1

CDR3aa: CASSDRVHSSYNEQFF
CDR3nt: TGTGCCAGTAGTGACAGGGTCCACAGCTCCTACAATGAGCAGTTCTTC
abundance: few
j_gene: TRBJ2-1
d_gene: TRBD1
v_gene: TRBV19